A selection of T cell receptor beta chains follows, all from one sample in a study of blood T cell repertoires in COVID-19. Sequenced by immunoSEQ multiplex PCR; TCRdb stores in-frame clones only, minus some. This sample has around 150,000 clones, with 88% found just once. Sequenced: peripheral blood. Receptors originate from a human donor with COVID-19, enrolled during active disease. The donor label of this sample is uncertain. The CDR3 runs from the conserved cysteine through the conserved F or W. A D gene is named only where the DNA matches it firmly. Where a row states a size, it is once, few, many or the class of an expanded clone; other rows omit it.

CDR3: CASSLEGSGTQYF; DNA: TGTGCCAGCAGCTTAGAGGGGTCAGGGACCCAGTACTTC; length: 13; size: .; J: TRBJ2-5; D: .; V: TRBV7-9
CDR3: CASSSRQGARPYGYTF; DNA: TGTGCCAGCAGTTCCCGACAGGGGGCGCGCCCCTATGGCTACACCTTC; length: 16; size: .; J: TRBJ1-2; D: TRBD1; V: TRBV6-5
CDR3: CASSLGFSAEAFF; DNA: TGTGCCAGCAGTCTGGGTTTTAGCGCTGAAGCTTTCTTT; length: 13; size: .; J: TRBJ1-1; D: .; V: TRBV12-3/TRBV12-4
CDR3: CASSIGLGRDEQYF; DNA: TGTGCCAGTAGTATCGGACTAGGGCGGGACGAGCAGTACTTC; length: 14; size: .; J: TRBJ2-7; D: TRBD2; V: TRBV19
CDR3: CASSTGTLMNTEAFF; DNA: TGTGCCAGCAGTACCGGGACACTGATGAACACTGAAGCTTTCTTT; length: 15; size: few; J: TRBJ1-1; D: .; V: TRBV6-5
CDR3: CATSDGQGVEAFF; DNA: TGTGCCACCAGTGACGGACAGGGTGTTGAAGCTTTCTTT; length: 13; size: .; J: TRBJ1-1; D: TRBD1; V: TRBV24-1
CDR3: CASSPTSGSYEQFF; DNA: TGCGCCAGCAGCCCGACTAGCGGGAGCTATGAGCAGTTCTTC; length: 14; size: .; J: TRBJ2-1; D: TRBD2; V: TRBV5-1
CDR3: CASSLVLGTGDEKLFF; DNA: TGTGCCAGCAGCTTGGTACTTGGGACAGGGGATGAAAAACTGTTTTTT; length: 16; size: once; J: TRBJ1-4; D: TRBD1; V: TRBV5-6
CDR3: CASSENLVDTQYF; DNA: TGTGCCAGCAGTGAAAATCTTGTAGATACGCAGTATTTT; length: 13; size: .; J: TRBJ2-3; D: .; V: TRBV6-1
CDR3: CSASGGGSSTDTQYF; DNA: TGCAGTGCTAGTGGTGGGGGGAGCAGCACAGATACGCAGTATTTT; length: 15; size: .; J: TRBJ2-3; D: .; V: TRBV20-1
CDR3: CASSDSSSYEQYF; DNA: TGCGCCAGCAGCGACAGTTCCTCCTACGAGCAGTACTTC; length: 13; size: .; J: TRBJ2-7; D: .; V: TRBV10-1
CDR3: CASSFSRGSTEAFF; DNA: TGTGCCAGCAGCTTTTCCAGGGGAAGCACTGAAGCTTTCTTT; length: 14; size: .; J: TRBJ1-1; D: .; V: TRBV7-8
CDR3: CASQQGNQPQHF; DNA: TGTGCCAGCCAGCAGGGCAATCAGCCCCAGCATTTT; length: 12; size: .; J: TRBJ1-5; D: .; V: TRBV7-9
CDR3: CASSEGQDRTYEQYF; DNA: TGTGCCAGCAGTGAAGGGCAGGATCGGACCTACGAGCAGTACTTC; length: 15; size: .; J: TRBJ2-7; D: .; V: TRBV2
CDR3: CASSYYGQGGRETQYF; DNA: TGTGCCAGCAGTTACTATGGACAGGGAGGCCGAGAGACCCAGTACTTC; length: 16; size: once; J: TRBJ2-5; D: TRBD1; V: TRBV6-5
CDR3: CSVWRGTGNTIYF; DNA: .; length: 13; size: .; J: TRBJ1-3; D: .; V: TRBV29-1
CDR3: CASRGLAHNEQFF; DNA: TGTGCCAGCAGAGGTCTAGCCCACAATGAGCAGTTCTTC; length: 13; size: .; J: TRBJ2-1; D: .; V: TRBV2
CDR3: CASSLILYNSPLHF; DNA: TGTGCCAGCAGTTTAATCCTTTATAATTCACCCCTCCACTTT; length: 14; size: .; J: TRBJ1-6; D: .; V: TRBV27
CDR3: CASRSGTGDTDTQYF; DNA: TGCGCCAGCAGGAGCGGGACAGGGGACACAGATACGCAGTATTTT; length: 15; size: once; J: TRBJ2-3; D: TRBD1; V: TRBV10-1
CDR3: CASSLAPGVNTEAFF; DNA: TGTGCCAGCAGCTTAGCGCCAGGGGTGAACACTGAAGCTTTCTTT; length: 15; size: .; J: TRBJ1-1; D: .; V: TRBV7-9
CDR3: CASSYSGTGGNTIYF; DNA: TGTGCCAGCAGTTACTCCGGGACAGGGGGTAACACCATATATTTT; length: 15; size: .; J: TRBJ1-3; D: TRBD1; V: TRBV6-5
CDR3: CASSPGQHNEKLFF; DNA: TGTGCCAGCAGTCCGGGACAGCATAATGAAAAACTGTTTTTT; length: 14; size: .; J: TRBJ1-4; D: TRBD1; V: TRBV6-5
CDR3: CASSPREGTEAFF; DNA: TGCGCCAGCAGCCCTAGAGAGGGCACTGAAGCTTTCTTT; length: 13; size: .; J: TRBJ1-1; D: .; V: TRBV4-1